This entry describes one T cell receptor beta chain. Its specificity is unknown. The entry originates in a study of shared clonotypes between healthy human individuals. The overall study: The donors, a couple of women and three men, were aged 18 to 49. Per donor, CD8 memory used one plate, CD8 naive used two, CD4 memory used three and CD4 naive used three. Study observations and caveats: Compared with clonotypes that all four donors shared, non-shared clonotypes had lower generation probabilities.

Authors' methods: As immunoSEQ supplied junction-only sequences (without quality scores), filtering differed. Some clones are missing from TCRdb's copy, which holds only in-frame ones; the method was immunoSEQ multiplex PCR. From that table come the V and J calls and clone size; the DNA was used to work out D and trimming. The sample consists of just over 2,000,000 clones, less than 95% of them appearing once. Naive CD8 cells comprised CD45RO-negative, CCR7-positively selected cells, excluding terminally differentiated effector memory CD45RA+ cells. Trimming stripped 0 bases from V and 2 bases from J, with 11 bases between. CDR3 length: 15 amino acids. Germline V gene lookup returns CDR1 MNHNY and CDR2 SVGAGI (reference sequence).

This TCR was recovered from a man between 18 and 29 years old in good health. The chain recombines TRBV6-6 with TRBJ2-7; D is undetermined. Sequencing was done on a sample of naive CD8+ T cells sorted from blood. The CDR3 is CASSYSSSLPYEQYF. The CDR3 region has the DNA TGTGCCAGCAGTTACTCGAGTTCTTTACCCTACGAGCAGTACTTC.